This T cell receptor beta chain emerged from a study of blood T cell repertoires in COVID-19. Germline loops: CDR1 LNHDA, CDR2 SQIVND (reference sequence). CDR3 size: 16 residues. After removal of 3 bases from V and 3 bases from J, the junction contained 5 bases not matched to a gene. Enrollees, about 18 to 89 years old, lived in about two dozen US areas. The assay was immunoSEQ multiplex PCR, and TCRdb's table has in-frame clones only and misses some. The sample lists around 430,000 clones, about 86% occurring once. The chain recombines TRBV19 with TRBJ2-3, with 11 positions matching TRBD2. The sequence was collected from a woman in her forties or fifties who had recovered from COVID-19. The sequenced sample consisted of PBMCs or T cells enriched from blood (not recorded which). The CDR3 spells CASSIRLAGRTDTQYF. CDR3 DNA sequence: TGTGCCAGTAGTATTCGACTAGCGGGGAGGACAGATACGCAGTATTTT.